This paragraph reports one TCR beta chain. Its specificity is not known. Genes and germline come from the mouse. The read falls 1 residue short of the CDR3 end, and the missing part is taken from the germline J gene. These data come from a study of tissue T cells after allogeneic stem cell transplantation. Notes on the study in general: Anatomically similar tissues had similar TCR repertoires within each patient.

Method: immunoSEQ multiplex PCR; TCRdb's copy keeps in-frame clones and lacks some. The sample yields approximately 17,000 clones, roughly 70% seen once. Germline lookup yields CDR1 NNHNN and CDR2 SYGAGS (reference sequence). The CDR3 runs to 14 residues. The V and J ends lost 1 base and 5 bases respectively, with 10 bases between them. Sequenced input: spleen. V and J are TRBV13-2 and TRBJ1-5, with D tentatively TRBD1 (5 bases). The sequence was collected from a female BALB/c mouse in good health. The mouse strain carries the MHC haplotype H2-d. CDR3 loop: CASGDRVGHQAPLF. CDR3 DNA, as far as it was read: TGTGCCAGCGGTGATCGGGTGGGACACCAGGCTCCGCTT.